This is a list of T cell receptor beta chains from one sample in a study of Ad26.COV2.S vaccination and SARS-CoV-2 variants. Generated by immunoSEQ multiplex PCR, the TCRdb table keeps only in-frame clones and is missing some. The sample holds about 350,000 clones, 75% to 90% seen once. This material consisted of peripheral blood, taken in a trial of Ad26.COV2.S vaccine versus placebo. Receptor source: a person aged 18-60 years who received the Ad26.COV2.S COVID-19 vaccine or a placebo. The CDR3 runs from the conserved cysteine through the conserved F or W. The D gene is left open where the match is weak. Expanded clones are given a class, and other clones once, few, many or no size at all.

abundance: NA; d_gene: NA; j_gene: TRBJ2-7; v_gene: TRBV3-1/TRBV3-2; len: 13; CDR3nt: TGTGCCAGCAGCCAAGTAGTTTGGTACGAGCAGTACTTC; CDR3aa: CASSQVVWYEQYF
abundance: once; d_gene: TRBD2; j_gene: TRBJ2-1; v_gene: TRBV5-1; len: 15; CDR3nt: TGCGCCAGCAGCTTAGAAGCGGGGTACGGCAATGAGCAGTTCTTC; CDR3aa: CASSLEAGYGNEQFF
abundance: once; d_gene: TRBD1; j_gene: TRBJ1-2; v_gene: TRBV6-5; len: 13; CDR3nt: TGTGCCAGCAGACCGGACAGGGTGGTTGGCTACACCTTC; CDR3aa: CASRPDRVVGYTF
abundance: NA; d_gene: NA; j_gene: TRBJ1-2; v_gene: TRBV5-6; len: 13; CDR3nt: TGTGCCAGCAGCACAGCGCCTAACTATGGCTACACCTTC; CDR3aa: CASSTAPNYGYTF
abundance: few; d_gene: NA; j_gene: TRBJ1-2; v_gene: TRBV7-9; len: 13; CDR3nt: TGTGCCAGCAGCTTACGGGAGAACTATGGCTACACCTTC; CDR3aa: CASSLRENYGYTF
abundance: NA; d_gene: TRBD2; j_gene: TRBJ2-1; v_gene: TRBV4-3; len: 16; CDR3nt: TGCGCCAGCAGCCAAGATATACTAGCGGAGAACAATGAGCAGTTCTTC; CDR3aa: CASSQDILAENNEQFF
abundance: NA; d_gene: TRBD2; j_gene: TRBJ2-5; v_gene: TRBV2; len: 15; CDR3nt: TGTGCCAGCAGTGTAGCGGGAGGGCCATGGGAGACCCAGTACTTC; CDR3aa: CASSVAGGPWETQYF
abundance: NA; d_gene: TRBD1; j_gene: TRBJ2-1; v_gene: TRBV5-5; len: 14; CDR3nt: TGTGCCAGCATTAGGGACAGGACCTACAATGAGCAGTTCTTC; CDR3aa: CASIRDRTYNEQFF
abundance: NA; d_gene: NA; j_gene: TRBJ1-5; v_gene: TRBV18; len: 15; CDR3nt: TGTGCCAGCTCACCATACGCGGAGATTGGCCAGCCCCAGCATTTT; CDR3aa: CASSPYAEIGQPQHF
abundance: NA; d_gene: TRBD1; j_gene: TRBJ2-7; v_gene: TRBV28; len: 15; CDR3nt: TGTGCCAGCAGTTTACCTAGGACAGGGGCTCACGAGCAGTACTTC; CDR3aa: CASSLPRTGAHEQYF
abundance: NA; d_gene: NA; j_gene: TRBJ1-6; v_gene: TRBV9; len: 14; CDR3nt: TGTGCCAGCAGCGCCACGACAGAGAATTCACCCCTCCACTTT; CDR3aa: CASSATTENSPLHF
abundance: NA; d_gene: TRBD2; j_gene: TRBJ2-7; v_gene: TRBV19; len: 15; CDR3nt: TGTGCCAGTAGTATAGGGTCTAGCGGTACCTACGAGCAGTACTTC; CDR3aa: CASSIGSSGTYEQYF
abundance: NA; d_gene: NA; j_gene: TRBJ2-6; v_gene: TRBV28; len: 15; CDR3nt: TGTGCCAGCAGTTCCGGGAGCTCTGGGGCCAACGTCCTGACTTTC; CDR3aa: CASSSGSSGANVLTF
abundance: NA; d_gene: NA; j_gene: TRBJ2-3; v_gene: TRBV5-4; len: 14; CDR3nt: TGTGCCAGCAGCTTGGCCGCACGCACAGATACGCAGTATTTT; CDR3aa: CASSLAARTDTQYF
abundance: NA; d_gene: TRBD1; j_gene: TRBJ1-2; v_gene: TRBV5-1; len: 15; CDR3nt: TGCGCCAGCAGCGTGGGACAGGGGATAAACTATGGCTACACCTTC; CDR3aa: CASSVGQGINYGYTF
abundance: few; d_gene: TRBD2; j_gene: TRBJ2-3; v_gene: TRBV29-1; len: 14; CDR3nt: TGCAGCGGATCCGGACTAGCGGGAGCAGATACGCAGTATTTT; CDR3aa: CSGSGLAGADTQYF
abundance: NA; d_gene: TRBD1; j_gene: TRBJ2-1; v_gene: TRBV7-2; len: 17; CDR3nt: TGTGCCAGCAGCTTAGTACAGGGGCTGAGCTCCTACAATGAGCAGTTCTTC; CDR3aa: CASSLVQGLSSYNEQFF
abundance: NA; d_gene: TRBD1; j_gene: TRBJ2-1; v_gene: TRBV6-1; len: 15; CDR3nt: TGTGCCAGCAGTGAACCGGGACAGGGATACAATGAGCAGTTCTTC; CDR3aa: CASSEPGQGYNEQFF
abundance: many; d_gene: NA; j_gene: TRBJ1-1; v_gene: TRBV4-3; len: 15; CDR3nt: TGCGCCAGCAGCCAAGAAGGGCACCGGGTCCCTGAAGCTTTCTTT; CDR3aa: CASSQEGHRVPEAFF
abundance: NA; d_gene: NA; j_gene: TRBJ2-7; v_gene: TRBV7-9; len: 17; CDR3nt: TGTGCCAGCAGCTCCCCGTCGGGCGGGGACCTCTCCTACGAGCAGTACTTC; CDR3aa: CASSSPSGGDLSYEQYF
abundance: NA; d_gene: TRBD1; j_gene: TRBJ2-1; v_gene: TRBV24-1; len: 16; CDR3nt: TGTGCCACCAGTGATCTACAGGGGGACTCCTACAATGAGCAGTTCTTC; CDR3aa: CATSDLQGDSYNEQFF
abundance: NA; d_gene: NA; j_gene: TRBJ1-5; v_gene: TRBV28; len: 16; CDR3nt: TGTGCCAGCAGAGAGTTGGGGGCAGATCGCAATCAGCCCCAGCATTTT; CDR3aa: CASRELGADRNQPQHF
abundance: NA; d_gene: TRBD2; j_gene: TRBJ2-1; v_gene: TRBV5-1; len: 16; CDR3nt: TGCGCCACAAGTTCGGGTAGCGGGAGTGCGTTGAATGAGCAGTTCTTC; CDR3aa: CATSSGSGSALNEQFF